This TCR beta chain derives from a study of T cell repertoires in cytomegalovirus infection. TCRdb itself ran the reads through MiXCR, one entry per CDR3 protein. The table has 200,000 or so distinct CDR3 sequences, around 35% seen once. Regarding this clonotype: What it recognizes is unknown. At one end, the junction sequence differs from germline, possibly due to a read error.

Germline assignment: CDR1 MNHEY and CDR2 SVGAGI. The CDR3 consists of 11 residues. The sequences come from CD8+ T cells from cultured PBMCs, collected from culture after CMV antigen stimulation. This sequence originates from a human donor in good health (CMV status not recorded). Some clones in this sample may be carry-over from other donors' samples. The gene calls are TRBV6-5 and TRBJ2-5, with D perhaps TRBD1 or TRBD2 (5 bases each). The CDR3 here is CASSYGGMSHF. The CDR3 DNA follows: TGTGCCAGCAGTTACGGGGGAATGTCGCACTTC.